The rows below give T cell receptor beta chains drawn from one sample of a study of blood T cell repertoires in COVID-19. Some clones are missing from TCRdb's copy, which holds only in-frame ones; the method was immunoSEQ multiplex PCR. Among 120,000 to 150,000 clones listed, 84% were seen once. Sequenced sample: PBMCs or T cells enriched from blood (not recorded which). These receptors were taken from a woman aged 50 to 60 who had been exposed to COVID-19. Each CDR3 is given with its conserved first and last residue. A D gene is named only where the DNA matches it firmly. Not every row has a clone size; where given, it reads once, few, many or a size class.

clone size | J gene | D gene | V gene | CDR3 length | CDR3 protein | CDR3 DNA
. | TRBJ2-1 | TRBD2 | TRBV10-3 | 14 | CAIREGTRANEQFF | TGTGCCATCAGAGAAGGGACTAGGGCCAATGAGCAGTTCTTC
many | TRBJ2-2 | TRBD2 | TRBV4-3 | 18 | CASSPGPASGRAAGELFF | TGCGCCAGCAGCCCCGGCCCCGCTAGCGGGAGGGCCGCCGGGGAGCTGTTTTTT
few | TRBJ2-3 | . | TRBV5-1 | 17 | CASSLSLGGLVTDTQYF | TGCGCCAGCAGCTTGTCCCTAGGGGGATTGGTAACAGATACGCAGTATTTT
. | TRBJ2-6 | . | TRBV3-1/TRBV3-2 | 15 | CASSQARAGANVLTF | TGTGCCAGCAGCCAGGCCAGGGCTGGGGCCAACGTCCTGACTTTC
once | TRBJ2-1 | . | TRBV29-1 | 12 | CSAYLGGNEQFF | TGCAGCGCCTACCTGGGGGGCAATGAGCAGTTCTTC
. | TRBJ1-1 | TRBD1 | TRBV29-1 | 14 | CSVEQGGLGTEAFF | TGCAGCGTTGAGCAAGGGGGCCTCGGCACTGAAGCTTTCTTT
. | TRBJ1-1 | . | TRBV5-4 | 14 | CASSLESRTAEAFF | TGTGCCAGCAGCTTGGAAAGTAGAACCGCTGAAGCTTTCTTT
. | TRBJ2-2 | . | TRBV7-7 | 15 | CASSLFPKNTGELFF | TGTGCCAGCAGCTTATTTCCCAAGAACACCGGGGAGCTGTTTTTT
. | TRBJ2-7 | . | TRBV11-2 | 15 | CASSPVREVPYEQYF | TGTGCCAGCAGCCCGGTGCGGGAAGTCCCCTACGAGCAGTACTTC
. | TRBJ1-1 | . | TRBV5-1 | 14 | CASSLRTLNTEAFF | TGCGCCAGCAGCTTAAGGACACTCAACACTGAAGCTTTCTTT
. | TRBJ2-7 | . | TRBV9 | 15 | CASSPRDSSSYEQYF | TGTGCCAGCAGCCCTCGGGACTCCAGCTCCTACGAGCAGTACTTC
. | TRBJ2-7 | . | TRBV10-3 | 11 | CAIRGQGMEYF | TGTGCCATCAGAGGCCAGGGGATGGAGTACTTC
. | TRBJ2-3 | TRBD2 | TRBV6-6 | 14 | CASSYLLAGDTQYF | TGTGCCAGCAGTTACTTACTAGCGGGTGATACGCAGTATTTT
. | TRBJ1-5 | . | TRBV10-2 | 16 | CASSESGRASNQPQHF | TGCGCCAGCAGTGAGTCGGGCAGGGCTAGCAATCAGCCCCAGCATTTT
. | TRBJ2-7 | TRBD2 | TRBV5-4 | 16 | CASTDPGGALSYEQYF | TGTGCCAGCACCGACCCGGGGGGAGCGCTATCCTACGAGCAGTACTTC
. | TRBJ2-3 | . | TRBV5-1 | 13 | CASANGGTDTQYF | TGCGCCAGTGCGAATGGAGGCACAGATACGCAGTATTTT
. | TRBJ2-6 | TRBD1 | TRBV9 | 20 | CASSARDRGLRSSGANVLTF | TGTGCCAGCAGCGCCCGGGACAGGGGGCTTAGGAGCTCTGGGGCCAACGTCCTGACTTTC
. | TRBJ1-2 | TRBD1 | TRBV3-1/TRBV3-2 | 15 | CASSFNRGGRESYTF | TGTGCCAGCAGTTTCAACAGGGGCGGAAGGGAGAGCTACACCTTC
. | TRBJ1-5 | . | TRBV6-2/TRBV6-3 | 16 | CASSPPRQTSNQPQHF | TGTGCCAGCAGTCCCCCGAGACAGACTAGCAATCAGCCCCAGCATTTT
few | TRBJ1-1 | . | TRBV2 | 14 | CASSVPRGKSEAFF | TGTGCCAGCAGTGTACCGCGGGGCAAATCTGAAGCTTTCTTT
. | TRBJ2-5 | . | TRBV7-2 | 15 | CASSSGGGREETQYF | TGTGCCAGCAGCTCGGGAGGGGGCCGGGAAGAGACCCAGTACTTC
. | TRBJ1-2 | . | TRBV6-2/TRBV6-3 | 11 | CASSTNGGYTF | TGTGCCAGCAGTACAAACGGGGGCTACACCTTC
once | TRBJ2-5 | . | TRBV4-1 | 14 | CASSQLQGKETQYF | TGCGCCAGCAGCCAATTACAGGGTAAAGAGACCCAGTACTTC
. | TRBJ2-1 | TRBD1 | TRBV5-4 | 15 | CASSFDRGPYNEQFF | TGTGCCAGCAGCTTCGACAGGGGTCCCTACAATGAGCAGTTCTTC
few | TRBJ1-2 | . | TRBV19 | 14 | CASSTPGHMDGYTF | TGTGCCAGTAGTACTCCGGGACATATGGATGGCTACACCTTC
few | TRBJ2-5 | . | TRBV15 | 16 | CATSRDRLAAEETQYF | TGTGCCACCAGCAGAGATCGTCTGGCAGCGGAAGAGACCCAGTACTTC
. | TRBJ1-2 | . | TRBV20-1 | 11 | CSAGHDYGYTF | TGCAGTGCGGGACATGACTATGGCTACACCTTC
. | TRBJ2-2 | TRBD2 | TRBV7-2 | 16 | CASSLSGGAYTGELFF | TGTGCCAGCAGCTTAAGCGGGGGGGCCTACACCGGGGAGCTGTTTTTT
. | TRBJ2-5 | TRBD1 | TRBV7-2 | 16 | CASSAGQGALAETQYF | TGTGCCAGCAGCGCGGGACAGGGGGCATTAGCGGAGACCCAGTACTTC
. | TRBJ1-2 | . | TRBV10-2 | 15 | CASSPSPQGAYGYTF | TGCGCCAGCAGCCCCTCCCCCCAGGGTGCCTATGGCTACACCTTC
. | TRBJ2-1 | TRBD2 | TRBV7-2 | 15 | CASSFQGGFWAEQFF | TGTGCCAGCAGCTTCCAGGGAGGGTTTTGGGCTGAGCAGTTCTTC
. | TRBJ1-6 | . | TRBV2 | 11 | CASTVNSPLHF | TGTGCCAGCACGGTAAATTCACCCCTCCACTTT
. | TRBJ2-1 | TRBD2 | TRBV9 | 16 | CASSVGTSGVDNEQFF | TGTGCCAGCAGCGTAGGGACTAGCGGGGTCGACAATGAGCAGTTCTTC
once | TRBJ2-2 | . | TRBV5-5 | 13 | CASSFRDTGELFF | TGTGCCAGCAGCTTTAGAGACACCGGGGAGCTGTTTTTT
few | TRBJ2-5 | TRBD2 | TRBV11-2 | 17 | CASSLGLAGGMVGTQYF | TGTGCCAGCAGCTTAGGGCTAGCGGGGGGGATGGTTGGGACCCAGTACTTC
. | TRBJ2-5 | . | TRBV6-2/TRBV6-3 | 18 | CASSQLVGLRQGGETQYF | TGTGCCAGCAGTCAGTTGGTTGGACTAAGACAGGGCGGTGAGACCCAGTACTTC
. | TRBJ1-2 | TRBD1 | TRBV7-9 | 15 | CASSFRQGSQFGYTF | TGTGCCAGCAGTTTCCGACAGGGAAGTCAGTTCGGCTACACCTTC
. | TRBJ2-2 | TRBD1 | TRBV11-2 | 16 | CASSFGRGPGTGELFF | TGTGCCAGCAGCTTCGGAAGGGGGCCGGGCACCGGGGAGCTGTTTTTT
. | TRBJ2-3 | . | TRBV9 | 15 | CASSVGPQLTDTQYF | TGTGCCAGCAGCGTAGGTCCCCAACTCACAGATACGCAGTATTTT
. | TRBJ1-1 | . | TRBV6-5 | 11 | CASSHGALWNF | TGTGCCAGCAGTCATGGGGCCTTGTGGAACTTT
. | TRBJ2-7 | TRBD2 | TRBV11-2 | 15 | CASSHSGSLTYEQYF | TGTGCCAGCAGCCACAGCGGGAGTCTCACCTACGAGCAGTACTTC
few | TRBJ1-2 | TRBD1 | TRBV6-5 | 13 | CASSTTGADGYTF | TGTGCCAGCAGCACGACAGGGGCAGATGGCTACACCTTC
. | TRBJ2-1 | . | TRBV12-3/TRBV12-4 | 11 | CASSALLEQFF | TGTGCCAGCAGTGCGCTTTTAGAGCAGTTCTTC
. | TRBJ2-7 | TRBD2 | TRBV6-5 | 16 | CASSYSGTSGSYEQYF | TGTGCCAGCAGTTACTCCGGGACTAGCGGTTCCTACGAGCAGTACTTC
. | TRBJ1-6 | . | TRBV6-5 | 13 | CAMSLQGNSPLHF | TGTGCCATGTCTTTACAGGGTAATTCACCCCTCCACTTT
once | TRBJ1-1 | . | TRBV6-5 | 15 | CASIERGGGSTEAFF | TGTGCCAGCATCGAGCGGGGTGGGGGTTCCACTGAAGCTTTCTTT
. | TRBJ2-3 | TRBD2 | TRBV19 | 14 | CASSLGGGTDTQYF | TGTGCCAGTAGTTTGGGAGGGGGCACAGATACGCAGTATTTT
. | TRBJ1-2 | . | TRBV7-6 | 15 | CASSLDGRGHVGYTF | TGTGCCAGCAGCTTAGACGGCAGGGGCCACGTCGGCTACACCTTC
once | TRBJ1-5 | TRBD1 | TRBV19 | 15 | CASSISAGGIWTQHF | TGTGCCAGTAGTATATCGGCAGGGGGAATATGGACCCAGCATTTT
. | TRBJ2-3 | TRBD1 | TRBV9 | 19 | CASSSGQGATSSSTDTQYF | TGTGCCAGCAGCTCAGGACAGGGGGCTACTAGCAGCAGCACAGATACGCAGTATTTT
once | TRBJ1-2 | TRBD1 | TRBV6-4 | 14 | CASSDRGTGGGYTF | TGTGCCAGCAGTGACCGCGGGACAGGGGGTGGCTACACCTTC
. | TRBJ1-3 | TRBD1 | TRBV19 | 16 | CASSKQGPFSGNTIYF | TGTGCCAGTAGTAAACAGGGGCCCTTCTCTGGAAACACCATATATTTT
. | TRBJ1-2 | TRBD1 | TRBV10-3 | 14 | CAISTGGVGDGYTF | TGTGCCATCAGTACAGGGGGCGTCGGAGATGGCTACACCTTC
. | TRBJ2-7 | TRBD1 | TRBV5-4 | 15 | CASSLAGTGAYEQYF | TGTGCCAGCAGCTTGGCCGGGACAGGGGCCTACGAGCAGTACTTC